This TCR beta chain appears in the sequencing data of a study of blood T cell repertoires in COVID-19. For the study at large: Sites across the United States, Italy and Spain contributed samples from acute and convalescent COVID-19. In each case, the material was cDNA or gDNA derived from T cells, B-cell-depleted T cells, or PBMCs.

Authors' data handling: By means of reference gene primer amplification, nucleated cell counts were estimated. Produced via immunoSEQ multiplex PCR; TCRdb's table is partial and in-frame only. D and trimming were read from the DNA, whereas the V and J calls and clone size are those reported in that table. The sample shows tens of thousands of clones, less than 85% of them seen only once. The CDR3 runs 16 residues. Germline CDR1 is MDHEN and CDR2 is SYDVKM. J gave up 3 bases and V 4 bases, and 11 bases lay outside the gene matches. The receptor comes from a human donor in a cohort sampled during active COVID-19. The sequenced sample consisted of peripheral blood. This chain joins TRBV28 and TRBJ1-2; 7 bases are a match to TRBD1. The CDR3 sequence is CASSSVEQGDYYGYTF. In DNA, the CDR3 is TGTGCCAGCAGTTCCGTAGAGCAGGGGGATTACTATGGCTACACCTTC.